A selection of T cell receptor beta chains follows, all from one sample in a study of blood T cell repertoires in COVID-19. Method: immunoSEQ multiplex PCR; TCRdb's copy keeps in-frame clones and lacks some. The sample has about 64,000 clones; roughly 93% are singletons. Sequencing used peripheral blood. These receptors all come from a human donor in a cohort sampled during active COVID-19. Each CDR3 is given with its conserved first and last residue. Fields, in order: J gene, D gene, V gene, clone size, CDR3 DNA, CDR3 protein. The D gene is left open where the match is weak. Not all rows give a size; the values are once, few, many and, for expanded clones, a class.

TRBJ2-1,TRBD1,TRBV11-3,NA,TGTGCCAGCAGCTCCGATACAGGGGGCCTGGGGTACAATGAGCAGTTCTTC,CASSSDTGGLGYNEQFF
TRBJ2-7,NA,TRBV7-2,once,TGTGCCAGCAGCTTAGGTAGTAGCGGCTACGAGCAGTACTTC,CASSLGSSGYEQYF
TRBJ2-5,TRBD2,TRBV7-2,NA,TGTGCCAGCAGCTTAGCGTATGGGGAGGGCCAAGAGACCCAGTACTTC,CASSLAYGEGQETQYF
TRBJ2-5,NA,TRBV18,NA,TGTGCCAGCTCATCACAAGAGACCCAGTACTTC,CASSSQETQYF
TRBJ2-5,NA,TRBV4-2,NA,TGTGCCAGCAGCCAAGTACGGCAAGAGACCCAGTACTTC,CASSQVRQETQYF
TRBJ1-5,TRBD1,TRBV28,NA,TGTGCCAGCAGACGGGACAGGGGCTTTAATCAGCCCCAGCATTTT,CASRRDRGFNQPQHF
TRBJ2-2,TRBD1,TRBV7-3,NA,TGTGCCAGCAGAGGGGGCGGGAACACCGGGGAGCTGTTTTTT,CASRGGGNTGELFF
TRBJ2-7,TRBD2,TRBV5-4,few,TGTGCCAGCAGCTTGAGTCTAGCGGCGTCCTACGAGCAGTACTTC,CASSLSLAASYEQYF
TRBJ2-3,TRBD1,TRBV28,NA,TGTGCCAGCAGTCCTACGGTCCCGGGACAGGGGGAATACGGCACAGATACGCAGTATTTT,CASSPTVPGQGEYGTDTQYF
TRBJ2-5,NA,TRBV18,NA,TGTGCCAGCTCACCTTTTAACGGGCGGGAAGAGACCCAGTACTTC,CASSPFNGREETQYF
TRBJ2-5,TRBD1,TRBV5-1,NA,TGCGCCAGCAGCTCCGGACAGGGCCAAGAGACCCAGTACTTC,CASSSGQGQETQYF
TRBJ1-1,TRBD1,TRBV28,NA,TGTGCCAGCAGATCGACAGGGCCGATTATGAACACTGAAGCTTTCTTT,CASRSTGPIMNTEAFF
TRBJ1-2,NA,TRBV6-2/TRBV6-3,NA,TGTGCCAGCAGTCCCCAGAACAGGGCCTACTATGGCTACACCTTC,CASSPQNRAYYGYTF
TRBJ2-7,TRBD2,TRBV3-1/TRBV3-2,NA,TGTGCCAGCAGCCCGGGACTAGCGGGGGGGTTCTCCTACGAGCAGTACTTC,CASSPGLAGGFSYEQYF
TRBJ2-7,NA,TRBV7-9,NA,TGTGCCAGCAGCCCCGGGGCCTACGAGCAGTACTTC,CASSPGAYEQYF
TRBJ2-5,TRBD2,TRBV9,NA,TGTGCCAGCAGCGTGGACAGCCCCTCTAGCGGGAGCCGCGGGGAGACCCAGTACTTC,CASSVDSPSSGSRGETQYF
TRBJ2-7,NA,TRBV2,once,TGTGCCAGCAGTGGTAGTAATAGCCGCTACGAGCAGTACTTC,CASSGSNSRYEQYF
TRBJ2-3,NA,TRBV5-1,NA,TGCGCCAGCAGCTTGAGGCCCATTCGACAGGGCACAGATACGCAGTATTTT,CASSLRPIRQGTDTQYF
TRBJ1-5,NA,TRBV6-2/TRBV6-3,NA,TGTGCCAGCAGTTACGAGGGCAGAAGTCAGCCCCAGCATTTT,CASSYEGRSQPQHF
TRBJ2-1,TRBD2,TRBV14,once,TGTGCCAGCAGCCTCAGCGGGAGCGCCAATGAGCAGTTCTTC,CASSLSGSANEQFF
TRBJ1-6,NA,TRBV4-3,few,TGCGCCAGCAGCCAAGAAAATATTGAGGGTGGCTATAATTCACCCCTCCACTTT,CASSQENIEGGYNSPLHF
TRBJ2-3,NA,TRBV6-5,NA,TGTGCCAGCAGTTATTTCAATACGCAGTATTTT,CASSYFNTQYF
TRBJ2-1,TRBD1,TRBV7-3,NA,TGTGCCAGCAGCTTAACGCCAGGGGGTATGAATGAGCAGTTCTTC,CASSLTPGGMNEQFF
TRBJ1-5,TRBD1,TRBV10-3,NA,TGTGCCATCAGTGAGGGACAGGGTGCCAATCAGCCCCAGCATTTT,CAISEGQGANQPQHF
TRBJ1-5,TRBD1,TRBV19,once,TGTGCCAGTAGTAAGTTGACAGGGAAAAGCAATCAGCCCCAGCATTTT,CASSKLTGKSNQPQHF
TRBJ2-5,NA,TRBV29-1,NA,TGCAGCGTTGAAGGGTCGGGAGAAGAGACCCAGTACTTC,CSVEGSGEETQYF
TRBJ1-1,NA,TRBV19,NA,TGTGCCAGTGGCGGGGACACTGAAGCTTTCTTT,CASGGDTEAFF
TRBJ2-1,NA,TRBV6-4,NA,TGTGCCAGCAGTGACTTATTAGCCGGCAATGAGCAGTTCTTC,CASSDLLAGNEQFF
TRBJ1-1,NA,TRBV4-3,NA,TGCGCCAGCAGCCAAGAGTACGGGACTGAAGCTTTCTTT,CASSQEYGTEAFF
TRBJ2-3,TRBD1,TRBV29-1,NA,TGCAGCGCCTGGGACAGGTCTAGCACAGATACGCAGTATTTT,CSAWDRSSTDTQYF
TRBJ2-7,NA,TRBV18,NA,TGTGCCAGCTCACGGACAATAGCGGTTGGGGACTACGAGCAGTACTTC,CASSRTIAVGDYEQYF